One T cell receptor (beta chain) is described in this entry. What this receptor recognizes is not known. No qualities accompany the bases; no much larger clone lies one base away. TCRbeta CDR3 regions were amplified from genomic DNA by means of the immunoSEQ Assay, a bias-controlled multiplex PCR. The published analysis was carried out like this. The number of nucleated cells in each sample was estimated by amplification of reference gene primers within the assay. To quantify the absolute abundance of each unique TCRbeta CDR3 rearrangement, sequence reads were collapsed and filtered. Productive Simpson clonality was computed per sample as the square root of Simpson's diversity index over productive rearrangements. Here the immuneACCESS table is served through TCRdb, limited to in-frame sequences with V and J called. Missing clones are a known gap in these copies; in checked studies unresolved V genes cover under half, and the rest lacks a known reason. That table gives V, J and clone size, and the DNA gave D and trimming. The sample profile shows some 320,000 clones; about 85% of them were found once. The top ten clones comprise approximately 1.9% of the sample.

Enrolling through a virtual design, the prospective study's participants ranged in age from roughly 18 to 90 years and lived across 24 United States geographic areas. To assign participants to cohorts, the prospective study relied on clinical history that participants themselves reported in a screening survey and a study questionnaire. A participant counted as exposed if, within 2 weeks of entering the study, that participant had been in contact with someone who had a PCR-confirmed or clinician-diagnosed COVID-19 case. In the prospective study, mobile phlebotomists collected whole blood, serum and a nasopharyngeal or oropharyngeal swab from each participant. Participants in the prospective study had the option to provide additional blood draws and questionnaires over a roughly two-month period. Before DNA extraction, blood samples from the prospective study were shipped at room temperature or frozen.

This entry is derived from a study of blood T cell repertoires in COVID-19 (dated by TCRdb to between 2020 and 2021). Concerning the study at large: The collaborator samples originated in the United States, Italy and Spain and spanned the acute and convalescent phases of COVID-19. HLA class I and class II types, where available, came from metadata supplied by the sample provider rather than from assay-based typing. Subjects who had been exposed to COVID-19, were actively infected with it, or had recovered from it provided the deeply sampled blood TCRbeta repertoires that made up the dataset. The prospective study material was composed of cDNA or gDNA derived from T cells, B-cell-depleted T cells, or PBMCs. The samples were drawn from two sources: the first 160 participants of the ongoing ImmuneRACE study, and 1,254 subjects contributed by 6 global collaborators. The repertoires were released in a freely available public database intended as a resource for research on the immune response to SARS-CoV-2. The sample metadata nearly always contained a de-identified subject ID, COVID-19 status, age in years and sex. Broad study findings and their caveats: The quantity of clinical and demographic metadata differed by source and by participant and was supplied without curation.

V trim: 0 bases; J trim: 4 bases; unmatched bases: 3. Reading the germline V gene gives CDR1 LGHNA and CDR2 YNFKEQ. The cysteine opens and the phenylalanine closes a CDR3 of 16 amino acids. Kept here is only the CDR3 DNA, which spans 48 bases and is read in frame from base 1. Input material: PBMCs or T cells enriched from blood (not recorded which). The origin of this receptor is a woman in her 30s who had been exposed to COVID-19. The V and J genes are TRBV4-2 and TRBJ2-1, with 10 junctional bases fitting TRBD2. CDR3 sequence: CASSQDHSGGYNEQFF. The DNA sequence is TGTGCCAGCAGCCAAGATCATAGCGGGGGGTACAATGAGCAGTTCTTC.